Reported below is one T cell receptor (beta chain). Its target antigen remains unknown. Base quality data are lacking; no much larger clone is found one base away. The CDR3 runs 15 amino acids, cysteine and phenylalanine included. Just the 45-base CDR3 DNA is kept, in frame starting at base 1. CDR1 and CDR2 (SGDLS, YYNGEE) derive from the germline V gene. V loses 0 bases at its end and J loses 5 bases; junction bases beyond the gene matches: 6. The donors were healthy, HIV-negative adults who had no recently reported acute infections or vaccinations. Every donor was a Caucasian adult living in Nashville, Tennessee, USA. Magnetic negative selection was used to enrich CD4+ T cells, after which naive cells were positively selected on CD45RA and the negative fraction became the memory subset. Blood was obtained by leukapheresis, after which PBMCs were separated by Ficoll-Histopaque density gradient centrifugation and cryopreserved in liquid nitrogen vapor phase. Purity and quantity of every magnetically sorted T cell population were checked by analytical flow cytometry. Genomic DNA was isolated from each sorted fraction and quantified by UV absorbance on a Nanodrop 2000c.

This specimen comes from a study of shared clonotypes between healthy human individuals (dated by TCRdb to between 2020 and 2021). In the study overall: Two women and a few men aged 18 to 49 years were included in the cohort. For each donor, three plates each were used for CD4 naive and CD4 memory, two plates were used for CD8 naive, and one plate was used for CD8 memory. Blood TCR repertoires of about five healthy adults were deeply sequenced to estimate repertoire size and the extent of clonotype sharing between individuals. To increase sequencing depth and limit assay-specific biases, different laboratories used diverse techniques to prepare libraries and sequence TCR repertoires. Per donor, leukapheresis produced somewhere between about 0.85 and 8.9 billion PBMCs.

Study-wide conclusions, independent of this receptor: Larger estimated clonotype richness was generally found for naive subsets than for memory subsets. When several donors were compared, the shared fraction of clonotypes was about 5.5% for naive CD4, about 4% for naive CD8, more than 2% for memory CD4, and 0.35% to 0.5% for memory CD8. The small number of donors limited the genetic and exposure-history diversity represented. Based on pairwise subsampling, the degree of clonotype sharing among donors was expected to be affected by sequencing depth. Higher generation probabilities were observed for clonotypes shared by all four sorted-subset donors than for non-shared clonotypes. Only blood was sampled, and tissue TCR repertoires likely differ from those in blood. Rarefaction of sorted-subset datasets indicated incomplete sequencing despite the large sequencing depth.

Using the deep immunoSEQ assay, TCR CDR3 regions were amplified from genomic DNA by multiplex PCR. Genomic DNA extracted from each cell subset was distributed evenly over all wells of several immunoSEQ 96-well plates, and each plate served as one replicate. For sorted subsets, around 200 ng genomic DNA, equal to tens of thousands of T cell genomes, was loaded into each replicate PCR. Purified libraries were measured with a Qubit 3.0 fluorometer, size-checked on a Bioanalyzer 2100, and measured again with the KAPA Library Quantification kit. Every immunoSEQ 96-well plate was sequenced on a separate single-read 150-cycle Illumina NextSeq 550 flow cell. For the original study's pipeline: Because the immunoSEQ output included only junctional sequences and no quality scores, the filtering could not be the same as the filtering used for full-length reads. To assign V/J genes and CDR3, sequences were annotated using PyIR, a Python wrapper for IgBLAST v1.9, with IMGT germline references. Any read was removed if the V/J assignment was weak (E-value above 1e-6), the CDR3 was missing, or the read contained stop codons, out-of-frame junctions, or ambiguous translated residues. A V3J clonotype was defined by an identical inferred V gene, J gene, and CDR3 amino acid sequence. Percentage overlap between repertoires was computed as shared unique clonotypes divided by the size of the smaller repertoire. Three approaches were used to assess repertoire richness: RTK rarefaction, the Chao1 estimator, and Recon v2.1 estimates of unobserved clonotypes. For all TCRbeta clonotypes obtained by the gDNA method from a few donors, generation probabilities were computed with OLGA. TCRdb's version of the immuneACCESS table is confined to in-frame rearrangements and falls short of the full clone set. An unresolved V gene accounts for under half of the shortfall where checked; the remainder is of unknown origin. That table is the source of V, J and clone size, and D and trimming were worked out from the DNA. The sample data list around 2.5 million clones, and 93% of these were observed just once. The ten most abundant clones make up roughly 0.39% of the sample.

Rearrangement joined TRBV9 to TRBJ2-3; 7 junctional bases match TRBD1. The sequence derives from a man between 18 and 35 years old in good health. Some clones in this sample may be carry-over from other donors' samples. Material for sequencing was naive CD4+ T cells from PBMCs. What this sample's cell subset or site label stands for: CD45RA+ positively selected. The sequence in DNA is TGTGCCAGCAGCGTAGACAGGGGCCGGATAGATACGCAGTATTTT. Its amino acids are CASSVDRGRIDTQYF.